This T cell receptor (beta chain) was retrieved from a study of blood T cell repertoires in COVID-19. Study background: T cells, B-cell-depleted T cells, or PBMCs supplied cDNA or gDNA.

Clones were sequenced by immunoSEQ multiplex PCR, and TCRdb holds only the in-frame ones, with some missing. The sample holds about 210,000 clones, about 82% seen once. The CDR3 extends over 15 amino acids. Germline CDR1 and CDR2: MGHRA and YSYEKL. V lost 4 bases to trimming and J lost 7 bases; unmatched junction nucleotides: 12. The receptor's source is a man aged 50 or older with COVID-19, enrolled during active disease. The chain has TRBV4-1 and TRBJ2-7; 8 nucleotides line up with TRBD2. Input material: peripheral blood. CDR3 DNA sequence: TGCGCCAGCAGCCCCCAGCGGGGGCCTCGGATGGAGCAGTACTTC. This sequence encodes CASSPQRGPRMEQYF.